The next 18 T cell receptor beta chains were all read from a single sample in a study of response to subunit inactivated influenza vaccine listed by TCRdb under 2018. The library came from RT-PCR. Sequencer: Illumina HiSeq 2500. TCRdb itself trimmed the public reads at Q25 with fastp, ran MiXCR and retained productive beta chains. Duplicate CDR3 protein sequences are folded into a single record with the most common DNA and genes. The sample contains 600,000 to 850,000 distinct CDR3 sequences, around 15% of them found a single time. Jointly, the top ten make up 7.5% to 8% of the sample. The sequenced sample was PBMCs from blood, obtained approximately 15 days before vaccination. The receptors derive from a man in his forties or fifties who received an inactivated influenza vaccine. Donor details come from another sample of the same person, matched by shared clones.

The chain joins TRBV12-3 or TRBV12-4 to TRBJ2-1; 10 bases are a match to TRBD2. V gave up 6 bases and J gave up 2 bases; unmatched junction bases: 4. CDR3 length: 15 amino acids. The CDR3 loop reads CASRPLAGAYNEQFF. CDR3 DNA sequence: TGTGCCAGCAGGCCCCTAGCGGGGGCCTACAATGAGCAGTTCTTC.

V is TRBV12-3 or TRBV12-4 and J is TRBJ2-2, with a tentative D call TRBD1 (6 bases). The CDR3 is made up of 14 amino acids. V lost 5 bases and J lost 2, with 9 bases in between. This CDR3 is CASSRGYNTGELFF. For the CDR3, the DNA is TGTGCCAGCAGTAGGGGGTACAACACCGGGGAGCTGTTTTTT.

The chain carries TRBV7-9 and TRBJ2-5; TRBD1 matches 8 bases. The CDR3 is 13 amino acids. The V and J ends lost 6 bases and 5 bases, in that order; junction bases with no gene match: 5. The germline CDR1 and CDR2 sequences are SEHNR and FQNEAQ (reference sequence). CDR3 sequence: CASRRGQGETQYF. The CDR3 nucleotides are TGTGCCAGCAGGCGCGGACAGGGCGAGACCCAGTACTTC. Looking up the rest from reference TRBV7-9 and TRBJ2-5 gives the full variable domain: DTGVSQNPRHKITKRGQNVTFRCDPISEHNRLYWYRQTLGQGPEFLTYFQNEAQLEKSRLLSDRFSAERPKGSFSTLEIQRTEQGDSAMYLCASRRGQGETQYFGPGTRLLVL.

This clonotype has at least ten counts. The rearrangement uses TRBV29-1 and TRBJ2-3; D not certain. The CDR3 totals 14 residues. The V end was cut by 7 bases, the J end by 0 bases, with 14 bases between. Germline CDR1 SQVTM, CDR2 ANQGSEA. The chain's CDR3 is CSGAATGSTDTQYF. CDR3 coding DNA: TGCAGCGGGGCAGCTACCGGTAGCACAGATACGCAGTATTTT.

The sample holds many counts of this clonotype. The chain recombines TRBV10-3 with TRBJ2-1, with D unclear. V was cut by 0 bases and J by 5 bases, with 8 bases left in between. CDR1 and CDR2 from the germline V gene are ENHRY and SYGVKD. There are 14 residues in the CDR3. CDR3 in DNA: TGTGCCATCAGTGAGTCGGGGTCCGACAATGAGCAGTTCTTC. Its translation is CAISESGSDNEQFF.

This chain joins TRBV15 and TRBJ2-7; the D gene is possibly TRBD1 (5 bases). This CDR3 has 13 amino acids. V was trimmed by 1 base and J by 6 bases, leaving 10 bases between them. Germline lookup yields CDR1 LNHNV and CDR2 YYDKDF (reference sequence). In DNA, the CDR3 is TGTGCCACCAGCAGAGTGTCAGGGCGCGAGCAGTACTTC. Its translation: CATSRVSGREQYF.

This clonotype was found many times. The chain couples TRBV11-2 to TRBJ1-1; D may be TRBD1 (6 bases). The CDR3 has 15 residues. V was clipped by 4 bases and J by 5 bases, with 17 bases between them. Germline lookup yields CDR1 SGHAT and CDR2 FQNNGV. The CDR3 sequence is CASSSPGAGRTEAFF. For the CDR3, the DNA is TGTGCCAGCAGCTCGCCGGGGGCGGGACGGACTGAAGCTTTCTTT.

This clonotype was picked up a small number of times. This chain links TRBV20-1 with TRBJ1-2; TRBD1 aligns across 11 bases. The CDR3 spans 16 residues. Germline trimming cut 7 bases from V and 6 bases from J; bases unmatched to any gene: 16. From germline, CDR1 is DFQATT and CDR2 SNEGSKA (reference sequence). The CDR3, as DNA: TGCAGTGGTTGGTCGCTTCCGGGACAGGGGGTACATGGCTACACCTTC. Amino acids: CSGWSLPGQGVHGYTF.

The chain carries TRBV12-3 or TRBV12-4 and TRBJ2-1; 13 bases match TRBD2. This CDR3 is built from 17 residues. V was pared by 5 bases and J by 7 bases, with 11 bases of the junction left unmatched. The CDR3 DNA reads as TGTGCCAGCAGTCGACCCTGGACTAGCGGGAGTAGTAATGAGCAGTTCTTC. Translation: CASSRPWTSGSSNEQFF.

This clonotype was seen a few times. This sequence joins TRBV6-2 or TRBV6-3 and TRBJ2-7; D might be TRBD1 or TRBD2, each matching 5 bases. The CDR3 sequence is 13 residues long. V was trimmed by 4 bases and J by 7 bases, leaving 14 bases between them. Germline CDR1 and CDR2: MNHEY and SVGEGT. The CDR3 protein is CASSFGTVWEQYF. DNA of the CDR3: TGTGCCAGCAGTTTTGGGACGGTGTGGGAGCAGTACTTC.

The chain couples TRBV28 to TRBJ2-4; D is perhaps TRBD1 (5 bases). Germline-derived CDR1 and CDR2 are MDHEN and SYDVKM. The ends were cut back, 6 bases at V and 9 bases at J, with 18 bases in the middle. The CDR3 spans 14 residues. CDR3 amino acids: CASSLSWGQGIQYF. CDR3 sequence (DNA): TGTGCCAGCAGCCTGAGCTGGGGTCAGGGCATTCAGTACTTC.

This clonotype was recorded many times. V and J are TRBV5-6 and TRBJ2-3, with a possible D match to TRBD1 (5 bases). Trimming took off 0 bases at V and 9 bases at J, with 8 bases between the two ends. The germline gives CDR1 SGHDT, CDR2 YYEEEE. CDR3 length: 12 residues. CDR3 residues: CASSLATATQYF. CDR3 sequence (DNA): TGTGCCAGCAGCTTGGCGACAGCAACGCAGTATTTT.

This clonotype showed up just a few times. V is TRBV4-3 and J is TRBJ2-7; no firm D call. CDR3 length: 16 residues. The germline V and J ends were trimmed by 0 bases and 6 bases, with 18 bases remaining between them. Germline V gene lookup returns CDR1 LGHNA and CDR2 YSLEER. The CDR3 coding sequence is TGCGCCAGCAGCCAAGATAGGTACCCGTCGAGCTCCGAGCAGTACTTC. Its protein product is CASSQDRYPSSSEQYF.

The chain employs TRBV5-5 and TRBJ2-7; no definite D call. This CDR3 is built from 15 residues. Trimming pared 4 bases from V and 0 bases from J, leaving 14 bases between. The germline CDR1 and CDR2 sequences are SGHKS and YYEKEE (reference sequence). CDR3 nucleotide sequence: TGTGCCAGCAGCCCTTCGGGCAGATACTCCTACGAGCAGTACTTC. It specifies CASSPSGRYSYEQYF.

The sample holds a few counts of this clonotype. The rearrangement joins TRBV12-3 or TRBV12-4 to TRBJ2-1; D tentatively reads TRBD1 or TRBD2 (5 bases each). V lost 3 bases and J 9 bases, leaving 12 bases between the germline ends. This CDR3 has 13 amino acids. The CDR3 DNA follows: TGTGCCAGCAGTTTGTGGCCTGGGGGTGAGCAGTTCTTC. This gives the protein CASSLWPGGEQFF.

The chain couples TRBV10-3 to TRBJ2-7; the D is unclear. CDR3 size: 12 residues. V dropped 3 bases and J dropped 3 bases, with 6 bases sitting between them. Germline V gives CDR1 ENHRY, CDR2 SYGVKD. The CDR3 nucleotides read TGTGCCATCAGTGACATAGGCTACGAGCAGTACTTC. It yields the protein CAISDIGYEQYF.

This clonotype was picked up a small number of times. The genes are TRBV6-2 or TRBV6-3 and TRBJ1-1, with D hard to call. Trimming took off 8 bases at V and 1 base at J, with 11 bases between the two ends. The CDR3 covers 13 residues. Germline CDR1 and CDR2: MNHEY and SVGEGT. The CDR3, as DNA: TGTGCCAGCGTGACCCGCGCGAACACTGAAGCTTTCTTT. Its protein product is CASVTRANTEAFF.

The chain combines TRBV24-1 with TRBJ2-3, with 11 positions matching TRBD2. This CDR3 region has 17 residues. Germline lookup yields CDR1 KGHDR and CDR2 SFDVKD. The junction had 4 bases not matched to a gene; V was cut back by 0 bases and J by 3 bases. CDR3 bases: TGTGCCACCAGTGATTTGCCTCTAGCGGGAGGTACAGATACGCAGTATTTT. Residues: CATSDLPLAGGTDTQYF.